This T cell receptor beta chain was observed in a study of blood T cell repertoires in COVID-19. Study at large: There were acute and convalescent COVID-19 samples, and they came from the United States, Italy and Spain.

How the authors handled the data: It was from reference gene primer amplification that nucleated cell counts were estimated. The data were produced by immunoSEQ multiplex PCR, yet TCRdb's version contains in-frame clones alone and is incomplete. That table furnishes V, J and clone size, whereas the DNA furnished D and trimming. The sample carries under 250,000 clones, 84% recorded once. The CDR3 runs to 15 residues. Losses at the gene ends were 4 bases for V and 2 bases for J; bases not matched to a gene: 4. Germline CDR1 reads SGHRS; CDR2 reads YFSETQ. The sequence was collected from a woman in her forties or fifties with active or convalescent COVID-19. Sample: peripheral blood. This chain connects TRBV5-1 to TRBJ2-2; 8 nucleotides align to TRBD1. CDR3 coding DNA: TGCGCCAGCAGCCCTGGGACAGGCAACACCGGGGAGCTGTTTTTT. Encoded protein: CASSPGTGNTGELFF. Supplemented by reference TRBV5-1 and TRBJ2-2, the full variable domain reads KAGVTQTPRYLIKTRGQQVTLSCSPISGHRSVSWYQQTPGQGLQFLFEYFSETQRNKGNFPGRFSGRQFSNSRSEMNVSTLELGDSALYLCASSPGTGNTGELFFGEGSRLTVL.